This entry concerns a single TCR beta chain. Both 60 Vbeta primers and 13 Jbeta primers went into the PCR. Measured with immunoSEQ multiplex PCR; TCRdb has only the in-frame clones, and not every one. The sample gives just under 65,000 clones, roughly 78% of which show up once; about 4.5% is in the top ten. The data derive from a study of cytomegalovirus exposure and HLA in healthy donors. Turning to the study itself: Around 77% of around 390 genotyped donors fell in the Caucasian-associated ancestry cluster.

The V and J ends lost 5 bases and 3 bases, in that order; junction bases with no gene match: 7. This CDR3 region has 15 residues. The V gene's germline CDR1 is MGHRA and CDR2 YSYEKL. The sample was PBMCs. This chain connects TRBV4-1 to TRBJ1-2; 9 nucleotides line up with TRBD1. This sequence originates from a woman aged 30 to 39 in good health and CMV-seronegative. CDR3 DNA: TGCGCCAGCAGCTTCAGACAGGGGGGCGACTATGGCTACACCTTC. Its translation is CASSFRQGGDYGYTF.